This TCR beta chain was sequenced in a study of cytomegalovirus exposure and HLA in healthy donors. Study at large: It was reported in a later analysis that the approximately 120 validation repertoires used the same platform as the 666 first-cohort repertoires. General study points: Most TCR sequences proved rare, with some public TCRs found in many donors.

Unmatched junction bases numbered 9, after V lost 3 bases and J lost 3 bases. Per germline, CDR1 SGHNT and CDR2 YYREEE (reference sequence). This CDR3 comprises 15 residues. With regard to this clone: Its antigen is not known.

The table came from immunoSEQ multiplex PCR; TCRdb's copy has only in-frame clones and leaves some out. The sample has about 160,000 clones, roughly 89% seen once. The origin of this receptor is a woman aged 18-29 years in good health and CMV-seropositive. The rearrangement joins TRBV5-4 to TRBJ2-7, with 7 positions matching TRBD1. Source material: PBMCs. The CDR3 region has the DNA TGTGCCAGCAGCTCCTCGGGGACAGCTCACTACGAGCAGTACTTC. Amino acids: CASSSSGTAHYEQYF.